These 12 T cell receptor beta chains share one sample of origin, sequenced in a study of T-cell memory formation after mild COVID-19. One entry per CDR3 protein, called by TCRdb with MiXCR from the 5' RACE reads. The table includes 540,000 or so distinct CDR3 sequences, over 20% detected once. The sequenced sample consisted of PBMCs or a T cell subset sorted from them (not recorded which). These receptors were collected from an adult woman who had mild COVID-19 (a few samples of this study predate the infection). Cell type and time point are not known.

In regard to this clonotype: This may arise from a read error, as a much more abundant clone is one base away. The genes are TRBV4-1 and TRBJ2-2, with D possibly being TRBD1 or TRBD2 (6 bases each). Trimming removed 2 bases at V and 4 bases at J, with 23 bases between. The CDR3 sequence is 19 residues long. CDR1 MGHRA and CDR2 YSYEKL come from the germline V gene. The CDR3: CASSQIKISGRGLTGELFF. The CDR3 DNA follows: TGCGCCAGCAGCCAAATCAAGATTAGCGGCAGGGGACTCACCGGGGAGCTGTTTTTT.

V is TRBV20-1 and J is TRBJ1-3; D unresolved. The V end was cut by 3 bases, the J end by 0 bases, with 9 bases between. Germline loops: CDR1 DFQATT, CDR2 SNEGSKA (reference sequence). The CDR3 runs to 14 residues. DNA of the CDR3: TGCAGTGCTAGTCCGCCGTACTCTGGAAACACCATATATTTT. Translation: CSASPPYSGNTIYF.

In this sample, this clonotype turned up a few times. As DNA, the CDR3 is TGCGCCAGCAGCTTGTTTAGCGGGGACACAGATACGCAGTATTTT. Its protein product is CASSLFSGDTDTQYF. The chain employs TRBV5-1 and TRBJ2-3; 8 positions match TRBD2. This CDR3 has 15 residues. Germline V gene data show CDR1 as SGHRS and CDR2 as YFSETQ. V lost 1 base and J lost 2; bases outside the gene matches: 3.

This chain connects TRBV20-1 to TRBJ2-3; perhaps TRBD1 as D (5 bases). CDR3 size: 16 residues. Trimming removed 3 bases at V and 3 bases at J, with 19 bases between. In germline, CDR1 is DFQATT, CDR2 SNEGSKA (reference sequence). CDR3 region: CSASSQGTTWTDTQYF. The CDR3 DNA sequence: TGCAGTGCTAGCTCTCAGGGTACCACATGGACAGATACGCAGTATTTT.

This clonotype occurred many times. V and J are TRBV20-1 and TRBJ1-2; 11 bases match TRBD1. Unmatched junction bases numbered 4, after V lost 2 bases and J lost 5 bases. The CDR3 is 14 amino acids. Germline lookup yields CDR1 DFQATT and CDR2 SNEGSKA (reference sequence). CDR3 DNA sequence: TGCAGTGCTAGAAGCCGGGACAGGGGGTATGGCTACACCTTC. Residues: CSARSRDRGYGYTF.

The CDR3 region is CATSRDMLAIEQFF. The CDR3 DNA sequence: TGTGCCACCAGCAGAGATATGTTGGCAATTGAGCAGTTCTTC. V and J are TRBV15 and TRBJ2-1; D is undetermined. Germline V gene sequence: CDR1 LNHNV, CDR2 YYDKDF (reference sequence). V was shortened by 0 bases and J by 9 bases, with 12 bases between the two germline ends. The CDR3 is 14 amino acids.

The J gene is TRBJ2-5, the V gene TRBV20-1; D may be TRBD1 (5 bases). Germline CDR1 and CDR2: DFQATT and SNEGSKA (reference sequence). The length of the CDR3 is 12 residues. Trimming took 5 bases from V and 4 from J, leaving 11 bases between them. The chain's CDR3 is CSASRQLETQYF. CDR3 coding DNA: TGCAGTGCTTCACGACAGTTAGAGACCCAGTACTTC.

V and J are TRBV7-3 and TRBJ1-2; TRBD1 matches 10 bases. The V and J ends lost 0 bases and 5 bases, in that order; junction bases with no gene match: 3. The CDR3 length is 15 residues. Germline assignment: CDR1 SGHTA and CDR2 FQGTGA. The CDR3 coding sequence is TGTGCCAGCAGCTTAACAGGACAGGGGGGGTATGGCTACACCTTC. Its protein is CASSLTGQGGYGYTF.

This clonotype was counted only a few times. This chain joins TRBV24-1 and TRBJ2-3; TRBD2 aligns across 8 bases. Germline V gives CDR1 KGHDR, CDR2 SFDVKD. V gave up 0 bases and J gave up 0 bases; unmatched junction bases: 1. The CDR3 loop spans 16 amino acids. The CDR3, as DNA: TGTGCCACCAGTGATTTGACTAGCGGAAGCACAGATACGCAGTATTTT. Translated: CATSDLTSGSTDTQYF.

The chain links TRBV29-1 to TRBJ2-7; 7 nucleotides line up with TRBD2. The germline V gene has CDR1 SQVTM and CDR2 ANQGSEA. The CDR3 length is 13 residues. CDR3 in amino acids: CSGGWGGSYEQYF. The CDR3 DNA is TGCAGTGGAGGATGGGGGGGTTCCTACGAGCAGTACTTC.

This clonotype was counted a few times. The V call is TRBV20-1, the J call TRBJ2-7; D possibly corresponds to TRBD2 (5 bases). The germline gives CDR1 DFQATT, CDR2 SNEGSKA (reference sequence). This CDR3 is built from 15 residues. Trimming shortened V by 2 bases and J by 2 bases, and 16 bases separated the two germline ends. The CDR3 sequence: CSARPYETGTYEQYF. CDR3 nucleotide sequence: TGCAGTGCTAGACCGTATGAAACGGGGACCTACGAGCAGTACTTC.

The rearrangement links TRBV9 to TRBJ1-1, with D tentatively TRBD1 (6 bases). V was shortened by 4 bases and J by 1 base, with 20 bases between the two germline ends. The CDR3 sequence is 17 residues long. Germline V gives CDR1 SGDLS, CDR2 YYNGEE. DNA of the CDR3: TGTGCCAGCAGCTTAGACCCGAGGTCAGGGGCGAACACTGAAGCTTTCTTT. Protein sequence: CASSLDPRSGANTEAFF.